Listed below are T cell receptor beta chains from one sample, sequenced in a study of blood T cell repertoires in COVID-19. Only in-frame clones appear in the TCRdb table, and some are missing; sequencing was by immunoSEQ multiplex PCR. The sample has roughly 70,000 clones; roughly 87% are singletons. Sequenced input: peripheral blood. The source is a woman older than 75 with acute or convalescent COVID-19. Each CDR3 is given with its conserved first and last residue. Fields, in order: V gene, D gene, clone size, J gene, CDR3 protein, CDR3 DNA. D genes are given only for firm matches. Size is stated for part of the rows, as once, few or many counts, or as a class when the clone is expanded.

TRBV19	TRBD1	once	TRBJ1-1	CASSTPGQGNTEAFF	TGTGCCAGTAGTACACCGGGACAGGGAAACACTGAAGCTTTCTTT
TRBV28	TRBD1	few	TRBJ2-5	CASSLPGQGQETQYF	TGTGCCAGCAGTTTACCGGGACAGGGTCAAGAGACCCAGTACTTC
TRBV5-4	TRBD1	.	TRBJ2-5	CASSLQGAVETQYF	TGTGCCAGCAGCTTGCAGGGGGCTGTGGAGACCCAGTACTTC
TRBV11-2	TRBD1	once	TRBJ2-1	CASSLDRGALLEQFF	TGTGCCAGCAGCCTCGACAGGGGCGCCCTCCTTGAGCAGTTCTTC
TRBV19	.	.	TRBJ1-5	CASSIRGGSYSNQPQHF	TGTGCCAGTAGTATACGGGGGGGGAGTTATAGCAATCAGCCCCAGCATTTT
TRBV5-1	TRBD1	.	TRBJ1-2	CASSSDRGLDGYTF	TGCGCCAGCAGCTCCGACAGGGGGCTGGATGGCTACACCTTC
TRBV3-1/TRBV3-2	.	.	TRBJ1-1	CASSQAGFTEAFF	TGTGCCAGCAGCCAAGCAGGGTTTACTGAAGCTTTCTTT
TRBV3-1/TRBV3-2	TRBD1	few	TRBJ1-2	CASSSGQWYGYTF	TGTGCCAGCAGCTCGGGACAGTGGTATGGCTACACCTTC
TRBV6-2/TRBV6-3	.	.	TRBJ1-5	CASSSQGNQPQHF	TGTGCCAGCAGTTCCCAGGGGAATCAGCCCCAGCATTTT
TRBV13	TRBD2	.	TRBJ2-1	CASSPNPYTGTSGRDDEQFF	TGTGCCAGCAGCCCAAACCCCTATACCGGGACTAGCGGGAGGGACGATGAGCAGTTCTTC
TRBV7-2	TRBD1	.	TRBJ1-6	CASSSGQGRSTLHF	TGTGCCAGCAGCTCGGGACAGGGAAGGAGCACCCTCCACTTT
TRBV9	TRBD2	.	TRBJ2-7	CASSVGGGSLYEQYF	TGTGCCAGCAGCGTAGGTGGCGGGAGCCTCTACGAGCAGTACTTC
TRBV5-1	.	few	TRBJ1-2	CASSSGGQPFYGYTF	TGCGCCAGCAGCTCCGGAGGGCAGCCATTCTATGGCTACACCTTC
TRBV6-1	.	.	TRBJ1-4	CASSEMAGFNEKLFF	TGTGCCAGCAGTGAAATGGCAGGGTTTAATGAAAAACTGTTTTTT
TRBV5-1	TRBD2	once	TRBJ2-3	CASKREVSTDTQYF	TGCGCCAGCAAGCGGGAGGTTAGCACAGATACGCAGTATTTT
TRBV6-6	.	.	TRBJ2-1	CASSYGVNEQFF	TGTGCCAGCAGTTACGGAGTAAATGAGCAGTTCTTC
TRBV18	.	.	TRBJ1-5	CASSPGGGDQPQHF	TGTGCCAGCTCACCGGGGGGGGGCGATCAGCCCCAGCATTTT
TRBV7-2	.	.	TRBJ1-1	CASSPNLSSGRTEAFF	TGTGCCAGCAGCCCTAACCTATCGTCAGGGAGGACTGAAGCTTTCTTT
TRBV28	TRBD2	.	TRBJ2-1	CASSLAGLGYNEQFF	TGTGCCAGCAGTTTGGCAGGACTAGGGTACAATGAGCAGTTCTTC
TRBV28	TRBD1	.	TRBJ2-2	CASTGTGHTGELFF	TGTGCCAGCACCGGGACAGGGCACACCGGGGAGCTGTTTTTT
TRBV19	TRBD1	many	TRBJ2-4	CASEDRGENIQYF	TGTGCCAGTGAGGACAGGGGGGAAAACATTCAGTACTTC